The entry below describes one T cell receptor (beta chain). Its specificity is unknown. Generated by immunoSEQ multiplex PCR, the TCRdb table keeps only in-frame clones and is missing some. The table shows 55,000 to 70,000 clones, with about 90% occurring only once. V was pared by 0 bases and J by 4 bases, with 4 bases of the junction left unmatched. The CDR3 covers 16 residues. From germline, CDR1 is SGDLS and CDR2 YYNGEE. The entry originates in a study of lymphopenia after photon versus proton radiotherapy. Findings of the study overall: Better survival with proton therapy was suggested as possible, not demonstrated. Post-nadir diversity loss with photons came from oligoclonal expansion, particularly CD8+ Temra cells. Photon-treated patients lost naive T cells and TCR diversity; proton-treated stayed stable.

This TCR was sampled from a man aged 35-49 years with gastric cancer. Source: peripheral blood, taken from a patient treated with photon-based radiotherapy. The chain combines TRBV9 with TRBJ2-2; TRBD1 matches 9 bases. In DNA form, the CDR3 reads TGTGCCAGCAGCGTAGTTGGGACAGGGACCACCGGGGAGCTGTTTTTT. It translates to CASSVVGTGTTGELFF.